This TCR beta chain appears in the sequencing data of a study of blood T cell repertoires in COVID-19 (dated by TCRdb to the early 2020s). In terms of the full investigation: Samples from collaborators originated in the United States, Italy and Spain and spanned both the acute and convalescent phases of COVID-19. The prospective study material was composed of cDNA or gDNA derived from T cells, B-cell-depleted T cells, or PBMCs. The samples were drawn from two sources: the first 160 participants of the ongoing ImmuneRACE study, and 1,200 or so subjects contributed by 6 global collaborators. Subjects who had been exposed to COVID-19, were actively infected with it, or had recovered from it provided the deeply sampled blood TCRbeta repertoires that made up the dataset. HLA class I and class II types, where available, came from metadata supplied by the sample provider rather than from assay-based typing. Nearly every sample came with metadata listing a de-identified subject ID, COVID-19 status, age in years and sex. The repertoires were released in a freely available public database meant as a resource for research on the immune response to SARS-CoV-2.

The collaborating institutions used their own protocols to collect whole blood in K2EDTA tubes. For TCRbeta analysis, collaborators shipped samples as frozen whole blood, isolated PBMCs, or DNA extracted from either of those sample types. V lost 5 bases and J lost 1 base; the stretch between them is 14 bases long. The germline V gene (reference sequence) specifies LNHDA as CDR1 and SQIVND as CDR2. From its cysteine to its phenylalanine, the CDR3 spans 15 amino acids. Just the 45-base CDR3 DNA is kept, in frame starting at base 1. The full study reports these points: Clinical and demographic metadata were provided uncurated, with the amount varying by source and participant.

With respect to this clone: The antigen it binds to is not known. Base quality data are lacking; no much larger clone is found one base away.

TCRbeta CDR3 regions were amplified from genomic DNA by means of the immunoSEQ Assay, a bias-controlled multiplex PCR. On the authors' methods: The number of nucleated cells in each sample was estimated by amplification of reference gene primers within the assay. Sequence reads were collapsed and filtered to measure the absolute abundance of every unique TCRbeta CDR3 rearrangement. For each sample, productive Simpson clonality was calculated as the square root of Simpson's diversity index across productive rearrangements. This is the immuneACCESS table as TCRdb keeps it, with only in-frame sequences that have V and J called. A part of the clones is gone; compared with another copy, unresolved V genes explain less than half, and the rest is unexplained. V, J and clone size reflect that table, while D and trimming were determined from the DNA. The sample data list roughly 250,000 clones, and 70% to 90% of these were observed just once. The top ten constitute about 0.93% of the sample.

The sequenced sample was peripheral blood. The chain is encoded by TRBV19 joined to TRBJ1-1; TRBD1 is a possible D gene, resting on 5 matching bases. The clonotype was recovered from a man aged 35 to 55 with acute or convalescent COVID-19. The sequenced DNA: TGTGCCAGTAGTCCTGGGGGGGGAACGAACACTGAAGCTTTCTTT. Translated, it gives CASSPGGGTNTEAFF.